This T cell receptor (beta chain) was identified during a study of T cell responses to AZD1222 COVID-19 vaccine. In the study overall: Investigators merged groups given second doses at roughly 4 or roughly 12 weeks.

The germline CDR1 and CDR2 sequences are MNHEY and SVGEGT. V was pared by 4 bases and J by 5 bases, with 9 bases between. The CDR3 is made up of 14 amino acids. Assay: immunoSEQ multiplex PCR; the TCRdb copy retains only in-frame clones and omits some. The sample yields 55,000 to 80,000 clones, less than 90% seen once. This sample comprised peripheral blood, obtained on day 0 of AZD1222 vaccination. The source is an adult in good health. The gene calls are TRBV6-2 or TRBV6-3 and TRBJ1-6; D not resolved. CDR3 protein: CASSWTLNNSPLHF. The CDR3, as DNA: TGTGCCAGCAGTTGGACCTTAAATAATTCACCCCTCCACTTT.